The clone carrying this TCR beta chain has a handful of counts. Its antigen remains unidentified. The V gene end was trimmed by 6 bases and the J gene end by 6 bases; junction bases not matched to a gene: 7. CDR1 and CDR2 (germline): SGHAT, FQDESV (reference sequence). This CDR3 is 15 amino acids long. This sample is drawn from a study of T cells in Graves' hyperthyroidism and ophthalmopathy. General study results and limits: By a 13 V-J model, ophthalmopathy was set apart from stable hyperthyroidism. Appearing also in blood were most of the thyroid clonotypes expanded above 0.001. Median prediction lead before ophthalmopathy onset was 5 to 7 months with the model.

The investigators amplified TCR beta CDR3 regions from RNA transcripts. The HTBI primer set drove a first-round RT-PCR of the TCR CDR3. A single record per CDR3 protein comes from TCRdb applying MiXCR to the multiplex PCR reads. The top ten clones hold about 8.4% of a sample with approximately 700,000 distinct CDR3 sequences, about 17% of them seen once. The specimen sequenced was blood. This sequence was found in a man younger than 35 with Graves' hyperthyroidism. This chain connects TRBV11-1 to TRBJ2-1; 11 bases fit TRBD2. CDR3 sequence (DNA): TGTGCCAGCAGTCCCGGACTAGCGGGCCTCAATGAGCAGTTCTTC. This translates into CASSPGLAGLNEQFF.